This TCR beta chain was documented in a study of T cell responses to AZD1222 COVID-19 vaccine. As concerns this clone: As yet, its antigen is unknown.

J gave up 1 base and V 3 bases, and 3 bases lay outside the gene matches. Germline V gene data show CDR1 as MGHRA and CDR2 as YSYEKL. The CDR3 is 15 amino acids. Study outcomes and limitations: Nearly half of spike-specific TCRs reportedly target variant regions that are unmutated in the B.1.351 and B.1.1.7 variants. It was only after the peak T cell response that any repertoires were sampled. Rises in breadth and depth of Spike-specific TCRs came after two AZD1222 doses. Among vaccine-associated CD4 TCRs, coverage spanned spike, with dominance at 160-218 and 743-854.

Profiling relied on immunoSEQ multiplex PCR, and the TCRdb table lists in-frame clones only, not all of them. The table has 75,000 to 95,000 clones, around 88% seen once. The clonotype comes from an adult who received the MenACWY meningococcal vaccine as a control. This specimen consisted of peripheral blood, obtained 28 days after the second dose of the MenACWY control vaccine. This chain joins TRBV4-1 and TRBJ2-3; TRBD2 matches 8 bases. This CDR3 is CASSQGAGGTDTQYF. Written as DNA, the CDR3 is TGCGCCAGCAGCCAGGGAGCGGGGGGCACAGATACGCAGTATTTT.